One and the same sample provided the 9 T cell receptor beta chains below, sequenced in a study of regulatory T cells in long-lasting Graves disease listed by TCRdb under 2021. The library was produced with multiplex PCR. Sequencing took place on an Illumina HiSeq 4000. iRepertoire HTBI primers and Arm-PCR amplification of CDR3 regions were used to construct TCR beta libraries. TCRdb reworked the public reads: Q25 trimming with fastp, MiXCR clone assembly, productive beta chains retained. Entries are consolidated by CDR3 protein sequence, retaining the most common genes and DNA. Within this sample are 300,000 to 500,000 distinct CDR3 sequences, with roughly 20% of them counted one time only. Of the sample, less than 25% falls within the top ten clones. The label giving this sample's time point can be read as: persistent/refractory GD, antithyroid drugs over 5 years with positive TRAb. RNA was extracted from PBMCs in TRIzol for both TCR sequencing and RNA sequencing.

This material consisted of peripheral blood mononuclear cells (PBMCs), taken when the disease was refractory, from a patient treated with antithyroid drugs. Receptors originate from a female donor with Graves disease.

This clonotype was seen many times. The chain employs TRBV11-2 and TRBJ2-5, with 7 positions matching TRBD2. Germline CDR1 and CDR2: SGHAT and FQNNGV. Trimming at V came to 5 bases and at J to 5 bases, leaving 11 bases not matched to a gene. This CDR3 comprises 15 residues. The CDR3 is CASSTRGGSTETQYF. DNA for the CDR3: TGTGCCAGCAGCACCCGCGGCGGGAGCACCGAGACCCAGTACTTC.

This clonotype has only a few counts. This chain uses TRBV4-2 with TRBJ2-7; 8 nucleotides align to TRBD2. The germline V gene has CDR1 LGHNA and CDR2 YNFKEQ. The V gene end was trimmed by 1 base and the J gene end by 6 bases; junction bases not matched to a gene: 8. CDR3 length: 15 residues. The CDR3, as DNA: TGTGCCAGCAGCCAAGTGCCGGGAGGGATGTCCGAGCAGTACTTC. This codes for CASSQVPGGMSEQYF.

This clonotype came up a few times. This sequence may be a read error, since a much larger clone differs from it by one base. The gene calls are TRBV20-1 and TRBJ1-1; no clear D. CDR1 and CDR2 (germline): DFQATT, SNEGSKA (reference sequence). The ends were cut back, 2 bases at V and 3 bases at J, with 7 bases in the middle. CDR3 size: 12 residues. CDR3 bases: TGCAGTGCTAGACTTTTGGACACTGAAGCTTTCTTT. The encoded protein is CSARLLDTEAFF.

The rearrangement uses TRBV4-3 and TRBJ2-7; D is undetermined. CDR3 size: 14 residues. Trimming took 0 bases from V and 3 from J, leaving 9 bases between them. Germline values: CDR1 LGHNA, CDR2 YSLEER. The CDR3 DNA reads as TGCGCCAGCAGCCAAGATCTAACGAGCTACGAGCAGTACTTC. Translation gives CASSQDLTSYEQYF.

Comments on this clonotype: Since no conserved phenylalanine or tryptophan closes the CDR3, a read error is the likely cause. The gene calls are TRBV5-4 and TRBJ2-7, with 9 bases fitting TRBD2. The CDR3 is 16 amino acids. Unmatched junction bases numbered 10, after V lost 4 bases and J lost 2 bases. Germline values: CDR1 SGHNT, CDR2 YYREEE (reference sequence). The CDR3 reads CASSPEASGIAYEQYL. CDR3 DNA sequence: TGTGCCAGCAGCCCGGAAGCTAGCGGGATTGCCTACGAGCAGTACCTC.

This clonotype was seen ten or more times. The chain has TRBV27 and TRBJ1-2, with 10 bases fitting TRBD1. CDR1 MNHEY and CDR2 SMNVEV come from the germline V gene (reference sequence). The CDR3 loop spans 15 amino acids. Trimming removed 8 bases from V and 6 bases from J; junction bases left unmatched: 12. The CDR3 here is CASSDRGNQWDGYTF. The CDR3 DNA reads TGTGCCAGCTCGGACAGGGGGAATCAGTGGGATGGCTACACCTTC.

There are many counts of this clonotype. The gene calls are TRBV10-3 and TRBJ2-7; D call uncertain. The CDR3 is 13 residues long. V lost 8 bases and J 0 bases, leaving 11 bases between the germline ends. Germline loops: CDR1 ENHRY, CDR2 SYGVKD. The CDR3 region is CAIRSASSYEQYF. In DNA, the CDR3 is TGTGCCATCCGTTCGGCTAGCTCCTACGAGCAGTACTTC.

The table lists this clonotype with a few counts. The chain has TRBV29-1 and TRBJ2-5; the D is unclear. V was shortened by 4 bases and J by 2 bases, with 8 bases between the two germline ends. CDR3 size: 12 residues. Germline lookup yields CDR1 SQVTM and CDR2 ANQGSEA. Written as DNA, the CDR3 is TGCAGCGTTGCCTGGCAGCAAGAGACCCAGTACTTC. Translated, it gives CSVAWQQETQYF.

This rearrangement joins TRBV7-9 to TRBJ2-1, with D possibly TRBD1 on 7 matching bases. CDR1 and CDR2 (germline): SEHNR, FQNEAQ (reference sequence). V was trimmed by 5 bases and J by 4 bases, leaving 21 bases between them. This CDR3 spans 17 amino acids. The CDR3 sequence: CASSHSGGGQNYNEQFF. CDR3 bases: TGTGCCAGCAGCCATTCCGGAGGGGGCCAAAATTACAATGAGCAGTTCTTC. The full variable domain, with the rest looked up from reference TRBV7-9 and TRBJ2-1, is DTGVSQNPRHKITKRGQNVTFRCDPISEHNRLYWYRQTLGQGPEFLTYFQNEAQLEKSRLLSDRFSAERPKGSFSTLEIQRTEQGDSAMYLCASSHSGGGQNYNEQFFGPGTRLTVL.